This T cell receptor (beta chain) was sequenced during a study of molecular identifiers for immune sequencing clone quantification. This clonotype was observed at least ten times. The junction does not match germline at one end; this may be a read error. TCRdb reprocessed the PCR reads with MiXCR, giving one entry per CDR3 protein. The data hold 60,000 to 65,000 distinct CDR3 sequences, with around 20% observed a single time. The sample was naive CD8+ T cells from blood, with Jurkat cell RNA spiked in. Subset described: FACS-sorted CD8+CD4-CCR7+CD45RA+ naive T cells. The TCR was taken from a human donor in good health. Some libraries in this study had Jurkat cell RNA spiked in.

The CDR3 protein is CASSLAEANEQFF. CDR3 DNA: TGTGCCAGCAGCCTAGCCGAAGCCAATGAGCAGTTCTTC. The rearrangement links TRBV7-9 to TRBJ2-1; D is perhaps TRBD2 (5 bases). The length of the CDR3 is 13 residues. Germline V gene sequence: CDR1 SEHNR, CDR2 FQNEAQ (reference sequence). The full variable domain, with the rest looked up from reference TRBV7-9 and TRBJ2-1, is DTGVSQNPRHKITKRGQNVTFRCDPISEHNRLYWYRQTLGQGPEFLTYFQNEAQLEKSRLLSDRFSAERPKGSFSTLEIQRTEQGDSAMYLCASSLAEANEQFFGPGTRLTVL.